This T cell receptor beta chain stems from a study of blood T cell repertoires in COVID-19. Here immunoSEQ multiplex PCR was the method, and the copy in TCRdb shows in-frame clones only, minus some. The sample yields just over 80,000 clones, about 89% seen once. V was shortened by 0 bases and J by 8 bases, with 13 bases between the two germline ends. The CDR3 is made up of 13 amino acids. From germline, CDR1 is GTSNPN and CDR2 SVGIG (reference sequence). The sequence was obtained from a woman aged 50 to 65 with acute COVID-19. The rearrangement links TRBV30 to TRBJ1-2, with a tentative D call TRBD1 (6 bases). Material for sequencing was PBMCs or T cells enriched from blood (not recorded which). The CDR3 loop is CAWSVVGAHGYTF. The CDR3 nucleotides are TGTGCCTGGAGTGTCGTGGGGGCGCACGGCTACACCTTC.